The TCR beta chain under discussion was sequenced for a study of tumor-infiltrating lymphocytes in primary liver carcinoma. In the case of this clonotype: A junction boundary mismatches the germline segment, possibly from a read error.

TCR beta cDNA came from approximately 490 ng total RNA, primed with a constant-region primer. Investigators got TCR beta libraries out of three nested multiplex PCR rounds, done with slightly modified ARM-PCR. Investigators reported that the first two PCR rounds, at roughly 10 cycles each, used TRBV1-TRBV30 forward primers with a C-beta reverse primer. MiXCR was run by TCRdb on the multiplex PCR reads, yielding one entry per CDR3 protein. The top ten hold 26% of the sample, which has approximately 80,000 distinct CDR3 sequences, approximately 62% seen once. Unsorted bulk tissue (about 18-30 mg) underwent RNA and DNA co-extraction. The germline V gene encodes CDR1 LGHNA and CDR2 YNFKEQ. This CDR3 contains 16 residues.

The sequence was collected from a man aged 40-50 years with primary liver carcinoma and hepatitis B virus infection. The sample taken for sequencing was tumor-adjacent normal liver tissue. The chain employs TRBV4-2 and TRBJ2-7, with TRBD2 as a possible D gene (6 bases). CDR3 nucleotides: TGTGCCAGTAGCCAAGCGGCTAGCGTGGTTTCCCACGAGCAGTATTTC. Protein product: CASSQAASVVSHEQYF.